This T cell receptor beta chain was recorded in a study of T cell responses to AZD1222 COVID-19 vaccine. The table lists this clone with a few counts. Its antigen is not identified. The study, taken as a whole, reports: Repertoire sampling occurred only after the peak T cell response. Regions left unmutated in variants are reportedly the target of nearly half of spike-specific TCRs. Elevations in Spike-specific TCR breadth and depth followed administration of two AZD1222 doses.

Combined were second doses at about 4 or about 12 weeks. Method: immunoSEQ multiplex PCR; TCRdb's copy keeps in-frame clones and lacks some. The sample gives fewer than 55,000 clones, 90% of which show up once; approximately 40% is in the top ten. Germline values: CDR1 MNHEY, CDR2 SVGEGT. The junction had 6 bases not matched to a gene; V was cut back by 4 bases and J by 2 bases. This CDR3 contains 17 residues. Source: peripheral blood, taken 28 days after the second AZD1222 dose. J is TRBJ2-6 and V is TRBV6-2 or TRBV6-3; 9 nucleotides align to TRBD1. The sequence was collected from an adult who received the AZD1222 COVID-19 vaccine. CDR3 nucleotide sequence: TGTGCCAGCAGTTCAGAGACAGGGGGTACTGGGGCCAACGTCCTGACTTTC. Encoded protein: CASSSETGGTGANVLTF.